These 23 T cell receptor beta chains originate from one sample sequenced in a study of PD-L1 blockade in urothelial cancer. Time point denoted: pretreatment peripheral blood. The repertoire was sequenced with immunoSEQ multiplex PCR; TCRdb's copy has only in-frame clones and lacks some. The data contain 130,000 or so clones, approximately 84% of them singletons. The sample was PBMCs, taken around atezolizumab (anti-PD-L1) treatment. The source of these receptors is a man aged 50-59 years with urothelial cancer.

The rearrangement uses TRBV6-1 and TRBJ2-5; 9 bases agree with TRBD1. The CDR3 is 17 amino acids. The V gene end was trimmed by 1 base and the J gene end by 4 bases; junction bases not matched to a gene: 10. Per germline, CDR1 MNHNS and CDR2 SASEGT. In nucleotides, the CDR3 is TGTGCCAGCAGTGAAGGTTTTAGTGGGACAGGGTCAGAGACCCAGTACTTC. Protein sequence: CASSEGFSGTGSETQYF.

The genes are TRBV7-6 and TRBJ2-3; 9 bases map to TRBD2. This CDR3 contains 15 residues. V was pared by 4 bases and J by 1 base, with 3 bases of the junction left unmatched. Germline V gene data show CDR1 as SGHVS and CDR2 as FNYEAQ. The CDR3 sequence is CASSSRLAGTDTQYF. The CDR3 coding sequence is TGTGCCAGCAGCTCAAGACTAGCGGGCACAGATACGCAGTATTTT.

This clone has just one count. The rearrangement joins TRBV10-3 to TRBJ2-7, with 14 nucleotides matching TRBD2. Germline lookup yields CDR1 ENHRY and CDR2 SYGVKD. The CDR3 length is 17 residues. The J segment lost 4 bases and the V segment lost 2 bases, leaving 7 bases of the junction unmatched. The CDR3 DNA reads as TGTGCCATCAGTGAGCCCGTCGGGACTAGCGGGAGTTACGAGCAGTACTTC. Protein product: CAISEPVGTSGSYEQYF.

The rearrangement joins TRBV4-1 to TRBJ2-1; D is perhaps TRBD2 (5 bases). Germline CDR1 reads MGHRA; CDR2 reads YSYEKL. This CDR3 region has 13 residues. The V end was cut by 3 bases, the J end by 15 bases, with 18 bases between. The CDR3 region is CASSQSRGVDLFF. CDR3 sequence (DNA): TGCGCCAGCAGCCAGAGCCGGGGAGTCGATCTGTTCTTC.

The chain has TRBV30 and TRBJ1-4; D perhaps matches TRBD1 (6 bases). The ends were cut back, 4 bases at V and 8 bases at J, with 14 bases in the middle. Looked up from germline, CDR1 is GTSNPN and CDR2 is SVGIG (reference sequence). This CDR3 region has 13 residues. The CDR3 loop reads CAWTRTVGEKLFF. CDR3 nucleotide sequence: TGTGCCTGGACTAGGACAGTCGGGGAAAAACTGTTTTTT.

The chain is built from TRBV7-8 and TRBJ2-2; 7 bases agree with TRBD1. This CDR3 contains 15 residues. With 7 bases clipped from V and 5 bases from J, the junction kept 10 bases outside the gene matches. Germline assignment: CDR1 SGHVS and CDR2 FQNEAQ. CDR3 nucleotide sequence: TGTGCCAGCACCCCGGGACAGCCGGGGACCGGGGAGCTGTTTTTT. Protein product: CASTPGQPGTGELFF.

The V gene is TRBV10-3, the J gene TRBJ1-5, with 12 nucleotides matching TRBD1. Germline assignment: CDR1 ENHRY and CDR2 SYGVKD. The CDR3 contains 14 residues. V was pared by 6 bases and J by 6 bases, with 3 bases of the junction left unmatched. This chain's CDR3 is CAISGTGGGQPQHF. The CDR3 DNA is TGTGCCATCAGCGGGACAGGGGGCGGTCAGCCCCAGCATTTT.

The rearrangement links TRBV27 to TRBJ1-2; 9 nucleotides align to TRBD1. This CDR3 has 15 amino acids. The trim removed 2 bases at V and 5 bases at J, leaving 6 bases unmatched. The V gene's germline CDR1 is MNHEY and CDR2 SMNVEV (reference sequence). As DNA, the CDR3 is TGTGCCAGCAGTTTAAACAGGGGGCTAGGGTATGGCTACACCTTC. This encodes CASSLNRGLGYGYTF.

The CDR3 coding sequence is TGTGCCAGCAGCTCCACGGACAGCCGCCTGAACACCGGGGAGCTGTTTTTT. Translated: CASSSTDSRLNTGELFF. V usage is TRBV7-3 and J usage is TRBJ2-2, with D perhaps TRBD1 (6 bases). Germline CDR1 and CDR2: SGHTA and FQGTGA. The CDR3 is 17 amino acids. The V end was cut by 4 bases, the J end by 1 base, with 16 bases between.

The chain recombines TRBV6-5 with TRBJ1-3; D may be TRBD1 (5 bases). CDR3 length: 16 residues. Germline-derived CDR1 and CDR2 are MNHEY and SVGAGI. Trimming removed 2 bases from V and 0 bases from J, with 11 bases in between. CDR3 DNA sequence: TGTGCCAGCAGTTACAGGACACCTAGCTCTGGAAACACCATATATTTT. As protein: CASSYRTPSSGNTIYF.

This chain joins TRBV6-4 and TRBJ1-1; D remains ambiguous. This CDR3 has 13 amino acids. The germline V gene encodes CDR1 MRHNA and CDR2 SNTAGT. V was pared by 6 bases and J by 5 bases, with 13 bases between. CDR3 DNA sequence: TGTGCCAGCAGGGCGGGGATTGGGACTGAAGCTTTCTTT. Amino acids: CASRAGIGTEAFF.

The chain combines TRBV29-1 with TRBJ2-1; 11 bases are a match to TRBD2. This CDR3 spans 15 amino acids. The V segment lost 0 bases and the J segment 4 bases; nucleotides outside the gene matches: 2. Germline V gene lookup returns CDR1 SQVTM and CDR2 ANQGSEA. CDR3 sequence: CSVEDRLAGYNEQFF. The CDR3 nucleotides read TGCAGCGTTGAAGATCGACTAGCGGGGTACAATGAGCAGTTCTTC.

The chain combines TRBV2 with TRBJ2-5; no clear D gene. Germline V CDR1 and CDR2: SNHLY, FYNNEI. The CDR3 length is 15 residues. V gave up 2 bases and J gave up 1 base, with 11 bases separating them. The CDR3 coding sequence is TGTGCCAGCAGTGAATCGCCGGTGATCCAAGAGACCCAGTACTTC. It translates to CASSESPVIQETQYF.

A single count supports this clone. This chain uses TRBV6-5 with TRBJ2-7, with 9 bases identical to TRBD2. The CDR3 contains 15 residues. The V gene's germline CDR1 is MNHEY and CDR2 SVGAGI. V lost 2 bases and J lost 5; bases outside the gene matches: 7. The CDR3 loop is CASSYAGGGRDEQYF. The CDR3 coding sequence is TGTGCCAGCAGTTACGCCGGCGGCGGGAGGGACGAGCAGTACTTC.

The rearrangement links TRBV7-2 to TRBJ2-7; 8 nucleotides match TRBD2. In germline, CDR1 is SGHTA, CDR2 FQGNSA. J lost 2 bases, V lost 1 base, and 4 bases had no gene match. The CDR3 sequence is 15 residues long. CDR3 residues: CASSLETSGPYEQYF. The CDR3 nucleotides are TGTGCCAGCAGCTTAGAAACTAGCGGTCCCTACGAGCAGTACTTC.

The chain links TRBV4-2 to TRBJ2-5; 9 nucleotides match TRBD1. The trim removed 1 base at V and 3 bases at J, leaving 3 bases unmatched. Germline assignment: CDR1 LGHNA and CDR2 YNFKEQ. The length of the CDR3 is 15 residues. This CDR3 reads CASSQATGGEETQYF. The DNA of the CDR3 is TGTGCCAGCAGCCAAGCTACAGGGGGCGAAGAGACCCAGTACTTC.

This chain connects TRBV6-4 to TRBJ2-3; 10 bases map to TRBD2. The CDR3 contains 16 residues. Germline CDR1 MRHNA, CDR2 SNTAGT. With V trimmed by 9 bases and J by 6 bases, 15 bases remained unmatched. The DNA of the CDR3 is TGTGCCAGGAAGGCCTTTCAGCGGGAGGGCCACGATACGCAGTATTTT. Its protein is CARKAFQREGHDTQYF.

The J gene is TRBJ1-2, the V gene TRBV19; maybe TRBD1 (6 bases). This CDR3 contains 17 residues. The V end was cut by 3 bases, the J end by 0 bases, with 17 bases between. In germline, CDR1 is LNHDA, CDR2 SQIVND (reference sequence). In nucleotides, the CDR3 is TGTGCCAGTAGTATGGGACCGACAGGCCCAGCTAACTATGGCTACACCTTC. Translated: CASSMGPTGPANYGYTF.

The chain uses TRBV27 and TRBJ2-1; TRBD1 agrees at 8 bases. The CDR3 totals 16 residues. V dropped 5 bases and J dropped 8; count of bases not matched to a gene: 14. Germline CDR1 MNHEY, CDR2 SMNVEV (reference sequence). CDR3 DNA: TGTGCCAGCAGTACACGACAGGGGAGGACGTGGCATGAGCAGTTCTTC. Translated: CASSTRQGRTWHEQFF.

The chain couples TRBV5-1 to TRBJ2-5; D may be TRBD2 (5 bases). Germline-derived CDR1 and CDR2 are SGHRS and YFSETQ. V was cut by 4 bases and J by 2 bases, with 9 bases left in between. The CDR3 has 13 residues. CDR3 in amino acids: CASSEPGQETQYF. The CDR3 region has the DNA TGCGCCAGCAGCGAGCCGGGGCAAGAGACCCAGTACTTC.

V usage is TRBV5-1 and J usage is TRBJ2-7, with D hard to call. Looked up from germline, CDR1 is SGHRS and CDR2 is YFSETQ. The CDR3 is 13 amino acids. V lost 2 bases, J lost 2 bases, and 8 bases lay in between. For the CDR3, the DNA is TGCGCCAGCAGCTTAACCACAACCTACGAGCAGTACTTC. This encodes CASSLTTTYEQYF.

The rearrangement links TRBV30 to TRBJ2-5; D may be TRBD1 (7 bases). CDR1 is GTSNPN and CDR2 is SVGIG in the germline V gene (reference sequence). This CDR3 has 16 amino acids. V was cut by 0 bases and J by 1 base, with 15 bases left in between. In DNA form, the CDR3 reads TGTGCCTGGAGTGTCGGGGCAGGGGGGATCCAAGAGACCCAGTACTTC. This translates into CAWSVGAGGIQETQYF.

V gene TRBV7-6 combines with J gene TRBJ2-7, with a possible D match to TRBD2 (5 bases). Trimming took off 5 bases at V and 3 bases at J, with 14 bases between the two ends. Germline V CDR1 and CDR2: SGHVS, FNYEAQ. The CDR3 is made up of 14 amino acids. The CDR3 DNA sequence: TGTGCCAGCAGCCGAGAGCCCGGACTCTACGAGCAGTACTTC. Translating it yields CASSREPGLYEQYF.